This T cell receptor beta chain was sequenced during a study of post-analysis software for immune sequencing data. TCR beta cDNA libraries had unique molecular identifiers. TCRdb redid the calling of the PCR reads with MiXCR, one entry per CDR3 protein. Of around 150,000 distinct CDR3 sequences in the sample, around 36% were seen once. The germline CDR1 and CDR2 sequences are SSHAT and FNYEAQ (reference sequence). The CDR3 runs to 13 residues. Points on this clonotype: This may be a read error, as it is one base from a much larger clone.

The chain combines TRBV7-7 with TRBJ1-2; D is unclear. This sequence originates from a girl aged 5-17 years with multiple sclerosis. The sample in question was blood, obtained after autologous hematopoietic stem cell transplantation. CDR3 DNA sequence: TGTGCTAGCAGCTTAGCTTCCCGGAATGGCTACACCTTC. Protein product: CASSLASRNGYTF.